This T cell receptor beta chain stems from a study of T-cell reconstitution after alpha-beta-depleted transplantation in children. V gave up 2 bases and J gave up 2 bases, with 15 bases separating them. This CDR3 is built from 15 residues. Germline assignment: CDR1 SQVTM and CDR2 ANQGSEA. Preparation of the TCRbeta library involved a method that used unique molecular identifiers. TCRdb reprocessed the PCR reads via MiXCR and lists one record per CDR3 protein. This table has 400,000 to 550,000 distinct CDR3 sequences, 8% to 11% appearing once. Study-level points and caveats: By about two months after transplant, alpha-beta T cells reportedly arose from several hundred graft clones that had expanded. T-cell numbers and diversity, one year after transplant, stemmed largely from T cells that were newly produced. Where some patients showed high TCRbeta diversity at day 60, it came from recipient T cells and thymic progenitors that had survived.

This clonotype was counted at least ten times. Its antigen remains unknown. The specimen was PBMCs, collected before TCRalphabeta/CD19-depleted stem cell transplant. The sequence came from a child aged 2-15 years with inherited bone marrow failure, due to receive a stem cell transplant. The genes are TRBV29-1 and TRBJ1-2; no definite D call. CDR3 sequence reads: CSVESPEQRNYGYTF. Here the CDR3 DNA reads TGCAGCGTTGAATCACCCGAACAGCGGAACTATGGCTACACCTTC.